This TCR beta chain was identified in a study of T cells in Graves' hyperthyroidism and ophthalmopathy. Amplification yielded TCR beta CDR3 regions, with RNA transcripts as the source. Initially, a first-round RT-PCR of the TCR CDR3 employed the HTBI primer set. TCRdb reanalysed the multiplex PCR reads using MiXCR and keeps one entry per CDR3 protein. Of about 700,000 distinct CDR3 sequences in the sample, roughly 45% were seen once. Many counts were recorded for this clonotype. What it binds is unknown. Study conclusions and caveats: Most thyroid-expanded clonotypes above 0.001 were also found in blood. Stable hyperthyroidism was separated from ophthalmopathy by a model based on 13 V-J features.

Diagnostic assessment was based on clinical symptoms, serum thyroxine and TRAb, thyroid ultrasound and orbital computed tomography. Trimming removed 0 bases at V and 5 bases at J, with 10 bases between. Germline CDR1 DFQATT, CDR2 SNEGSKA (reference sequence). This CDR3 spans 13 amino acids. The chain links TRBV20-1 to TRBJ2-5; a possible D gene is TRBD2 (5 bases). Source material: peripheral blood or thyroid tissue (not recorded which). The source of this sequence is an adult man with Graves' disease, either hyperthyroidism or ophthalmopathy (not recorded which). The CDR3 protein is CSAREGSGETQYF. In DNA form, the CDR3 reads TGCAGTGCTAGAGAGGGGAGTGGGGAGACCCAGTACTTC.